These T cell receptor beta chains were read from a single sample in a study of response to subunit inactivated influenza vaccine. Via MiXCR, TCRdb re-called the RT-PCR reads, giving one row per CDR3 protein. The table shows approximately 300,000 distinct CDR3 sequences, with around 20% occurring only once. Sequences were derived from PBMCs from blood, sampled 21 months after vaccination. The receptors stem from a man between 50 and 75 years old who received an inactivated influenza vaccine. CDR3s include the opening cysteine and the closing phenylalanine or tryptophan. Each record gives: J gene, D gene, V gene, clone size, CDR3 DNA, CDR3 protein. The D gene is left open where the match is weak. Where a row states a size, it is once, few, many or the class of an expanded clone; other rows omit it.

TRBJ1-2 | NA | TRBV5-6 | many | TGTGCCAGCAGTTCGGCCGGGACAAGCGGTGGCTACACCTTC | CASSSAGTSGGYTF
TRBJ1-2 | NA | TRBV6-5 | NA | TGTGCCAGCAGGGATGTTTATGGCTACACCTTC | CASRDVYGYTF
TRBJ1-5 | TRBD1 | TRBV12-3/TRBV12-4 | NA | TGTGCCAGCAGCCAGGACAGGAGCCCCCAGCCCCAGCATTTT | CASSQDRSPQPQHF
TRBJ2-7 | TRBD1 | TRBV20-1 | NA | TGCAGTGCTAGGGGCTCCGGACAGGGGATTGACGAGCAGTACTTC | CSARGSGQGIDEQYF
TRBJ1-6 | TRBD1 | TRBV12-3/TRBV12-4 | NA | TGTGCTACAGCAAACAGGGGATCCTATAATTCACCCCTCCACTTT | CATANRGSYNSPLHF
TRBJ1-1 | TRBD1 | TRBV20-1 | NA | TGCAGTGCTAAGGGACAGGGCGGGGGCACTGAAGCTTTCTTT | CSAKGQGGGTEAFF
TRBJ2-7 | TRBD2 | TRBV6-5 | NA | TGTGCCAGCAGTTACTCGCTAGCGGACCCCTACGAGCAGTACTTC | CASSYSLADPYEQYF
TRBJ2-7 | NA | TRBV6-1 | few | TGTGCCAGCAGTGACGACAGGACCCCCTACGAGCAGTACTTC | CASSDDRTPYEQYF
TRBJ2-5 | NA | TRBV4-3 | NA | TGCGCCAGCAGCCAAGACGTGACTGTATCCTTAAAGACCCAGTACTTC | CASSQDVTVSLKTQYF
TRBJ1-1 | NA | TRBV5-5 | many | TGTGCCAGCAGCGGGGGATTCTCTGGGTACACTGAAGCTTTCTTT | CASSGGFSGYTEAFF
TRBJ2-3 | TRBD1 | TRBV29-1 | few | TGCAGCGTCGGACAGGGGGCCTACAGCGGGAGTATCGATACGCAGTATTTT | CSVGQGAYSGSIDTQYF
TRBJ1-2 | NA | TRBV6-5 | NA | TGTGCCAGCAGTTACAGGGAGTCGGGCTATGGCTACACCTTC | CASSYRESGYGYTF
TRBJ2-7 | TRBD1 | TRBV3-1 | few | TGTGCCAGCAGCCACGCGGGACAGGGATCCAACGAGCAGTACTTC | CASSHAGQGSNEQYF
TRBJ2-1 | TRBD1 | TRBV18 | NA | TGTGCCAGCTCACCACCGCAGGGGGCGCGCAATGAGCAGTTCTTC | CASSPPQGARNEQFF
TRBJ1-6 | TRBD1 | TRBV2 | few | TGTGCCAGCAGAGAGGACAGGGGAAATTCACCCCTCCACTTT | CASREDRGNSPLHF
TRBJ1-1 | NA | TRBV27 | NA | TGTGCCAGCAGTTTAGGGGGGAATGAAGCTTTCTTT | CASSLGGNEAFF
TRBJ1-1 | NA | TRBV12-3/TRBV12-4 | many | TGTGCCAGCAGAACCCTCGGGGGGAACACTGAAGCTTTCTTT | CASRTLGGNTEAFF
TRBJ2-2 | TRBD1 | TRBV5-1 | few | TGCGCCAGCAGCAGGGACAGTACGAACACCGGGGAGCTGTTTTTT | CASSRDSTNTGELFF
TRBJ2-1 | NA | TRBV11-1 | NA | TGTGCCAGCAGCTTAGCCGGGCTCCGACAGGTGAAATACAATGAGCAGTTCTTC | CASSLAGLRQVKYNEQFF
TRBJ1-5 | TRBD1 | TRBV2 | few | TGTGCCAGCAGTGCAGAACAGGGGGGCAATCAGCCCCAGCATTTT | CASSAEQGGNQPQHF
TRBJ2-7 | NA | TRBV6-2/TRBV6-3 | NA | TGTGCCAGCAGTTACCCGGCGATTTCCAACTACGAGCAGTACTTC | CASSYPAISNYEQYF
TRBJ1-6 | NA | TRBV11-2 | few | TGTGCCAGCAGCCTCGGCTACGCAACCCTCCACTTT | CASSLGYATLHF
TRBJ1-3 | NA | TRBV20-1 | many | TGCAGTGCTAGAAATTCTGGAAACACCATATATTTT | CSARNSGNTIYF
TRBJ2-1 | TRBD1 | TRBV7-9 | NA | TGTGCCAGCAGCTCATCGACAGGGCATGGATCCTACAATGAGCAGTTCTTC | CASSSSTGHGSYNEQFF
TRBJ2-1 | TRBD2 | TRBV3-1 | many | TGTGCCAGCAGTGATACGGGGGGTCCATACAATGAGCAGTTCTTC | CASSDTGGPYNEQFF
TRBJ1-3 | NA | TRBV5-1 | few | TGCGCCAGCAGCCCTAAAACAGGGAACTCTGGAAACACCATATATTTT | CASSPKTGNSGNTIYF
TRBJ1-6 | NA | TRBV7-2 | NA | TGTGCCAGCAGCTTAGACAGGAATAATTCACCCCTCCACTTT | CASSLDRNNSPLHF
TRBJ1-1 | TRBD1 | TRBV14 | few | TGTGCCAGCAGCCCGGGCAGGGGGTACACTGAAGCTTTCTTT | CASSPGRGYTEAFF
TRBJ2-3 | TRBD2 | TRBV5-1 | few | TGCGCCAGCAGCTTGGCCGGACTAGCGGGCCCGGGAGCAGATACGCAGTATTTT | CASSLAGLAGPGADTQYF